The text below deals with one TCR beta chain. The antigen this receptor binds is unknown. No base quality values were provided; no much bigger clone lies one nucleotide off. TCRbeta CDR3 regions were amplified from genomic DNA by means of the immunoSEQ Assay, a bias-controlled multiplex PCR. As for the original processing: The number of nucleated cells in each sample was estimated from the amplification of reference gene primers within the assay. To quantify the absolute abundance of each unique TCRbeta CDR3 rearrangement, sequence reads were collapsed and filtered. For each sample, productive Simpson clonality was calculated by taking the square root of Simpson's diversity index across productive rearrangements. The immuneACCESS repertoire file appears here via TCRdb, limited to in-frame rearrangements. These files lack a portion of the clones; in checked studies, under half of the deficit traces to unresolved V genes, and the cause of the others is not known. V and J calls and clone size follow that table, whereas D and trimming were derived from the DNA. The sample table records 250,000 to 350,000 clones; around 90% of these occur just once. Of the sample, approximately 18% falls within the top ten clones.

Measured from the cysteine to the phenylalanine, the CDR3 is 15 residues long. Only the CDR3 region is kept as DNA, spanning 45 bases read in frame from base 1. Per the germline V gene, LGHNA is the CDR1 and YSLEER is the CDR2. After removal of 0 bases from V and 5 bases from J, the junction retains 4 bases not matched to a gene. The data originate from a study of blood T cell repertoires in COVID-19 (dated by TCRdb to about 2020). Regarding the research as a whole: The collaborator samples originated in the United States, Italy and Spain and spanned the acute and convalescent phases of COVID-19. HLA class I and class II types, where available, came from metadata supplied by the sample provider rather than from assay-based typing. The samples were drawn from the first 160 participants of the ongoing ImmuneRACE study and from some 1,300 subjects provided by 6 global collaborators. A freely available public database, intended as a resource for researchers studying the immune response to SARS-CoV-2, is where the repertoires were released. The sample metadata nearly always contained a de-identified subject ID, COVID-19 status, age in years and sex. Subjects who had been exposed to COVID-19, were actively infected with it, or had recovered from it provided the deeply sampled blood TCRbeta repertoires that made up the dataset. The prospective study material was composed of cDNA or gDNA derived from T cells, B-cell-depleted T cells, or PBMCs. The study at large found these results: The amount of clinical and demographic metadata varied by source and participant and was provided uncurated.

Enrolling through a virtual design, the prospective study's participants ranged in age from roughly 18 to 100 years and lived across 20 to 30 United States geographic areas. In the prospective study, participants were assigned to cohorts based on the clinical history participants reported in a screening survey and a study questionnaire. Recovered participants in ImmuneRACE Cohort 3 were defined as having two consecutive negative NP/OP PCR tests, clearance from a healthcare professional, or resolution of symptoms. Mobile phlebotomists in the prospective study collected whole blood, serum and a nasopharyngeal or oropharyngeal swab from every participant. Additional blood draws and questionnaires over an approximately 2-month period could optionally be provided by prospective study participants. Prospective study blood samples were shipped either frozen or at room temperature before DNA extraction.

Sequencing was carried out using PBMCs or T cells enriched from blood (not recorded which). The sequence was obtained from a woman in her 30s who had recovered from COVID-19. This sequence uses TRBV4-3 and TRBJ1-5, with 7 middle bases fitting TRBD1. Here is the DNA: TGCGCCAGCAGCCAAGATGGGACAGCCCATCAGCCCCAGCATTTT. This is translated as CASSQDGTAHQPQHF.